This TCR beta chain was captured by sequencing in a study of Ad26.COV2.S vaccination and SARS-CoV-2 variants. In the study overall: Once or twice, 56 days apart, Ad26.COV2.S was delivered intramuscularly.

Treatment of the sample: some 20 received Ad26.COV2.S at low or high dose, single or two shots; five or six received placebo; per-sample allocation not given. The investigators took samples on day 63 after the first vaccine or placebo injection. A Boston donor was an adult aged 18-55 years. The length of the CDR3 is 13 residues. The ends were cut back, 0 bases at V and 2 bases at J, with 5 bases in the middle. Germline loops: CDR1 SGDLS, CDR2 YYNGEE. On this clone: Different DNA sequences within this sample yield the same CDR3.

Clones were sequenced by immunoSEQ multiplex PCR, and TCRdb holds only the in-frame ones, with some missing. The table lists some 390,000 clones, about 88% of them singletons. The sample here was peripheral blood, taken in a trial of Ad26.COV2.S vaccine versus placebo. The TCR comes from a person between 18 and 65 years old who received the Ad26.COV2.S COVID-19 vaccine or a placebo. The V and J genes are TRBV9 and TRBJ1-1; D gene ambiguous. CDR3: CASSVGANTEAFF. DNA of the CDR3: TGTGCCAGCAGCGTAGGGGCTAACACTGAAGCTTTCTTT.